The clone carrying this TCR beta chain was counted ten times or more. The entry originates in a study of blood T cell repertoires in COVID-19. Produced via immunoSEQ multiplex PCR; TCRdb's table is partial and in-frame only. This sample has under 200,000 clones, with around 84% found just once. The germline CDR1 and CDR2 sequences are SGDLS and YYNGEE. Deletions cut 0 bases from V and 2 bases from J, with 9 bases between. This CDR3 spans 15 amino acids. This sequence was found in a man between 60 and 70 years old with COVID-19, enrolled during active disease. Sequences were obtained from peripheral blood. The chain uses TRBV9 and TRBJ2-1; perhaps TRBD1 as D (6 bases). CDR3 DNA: TGTGCCAGCAGCGTAGTGGGGGCAGCCTACAATGAGCAGTTCTTC. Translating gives CASSVVGAAYNEQFF.